A selection of T cell receptor beta chains follows, all from one sample in a study of human T cells and chemical hapten exposure. MiXCR, applied by TCRdb to the RACE reads, yields one record per CDR3 protein. The sample includes 85,000 to 90,000 distinct CDR3 sequences, 9.6% of them seen just once. The sample consisted of whole blood, taken in connection with sensitization to the hapten diphenylcyclopropenone (DPC). The source of these receptors is a woman aged 35 to 49 with alopecia areata. Some clones in this sample may be carry-over from other donors' samples. Both conserved end residues are part of each CDR3. A D gene is named only where the DNA matches it firmly. Clone size, where shown, is once, few, many, or a class for clones that have expanded.

d_call	clone_size	v_call	j_call	cdr3_aa	cdr3_nt
NA	many	TRBV5-1	TRBJ2-5	CASSLVGAETQYF	TGCGCCAGCAGCTTGGTCGGAGCGGAGACCCAGTACTTC
NA	many	TRBV19	TRBJ1-5	CASSTRAANSNQPQHF	TGTGCCAGTAGTACCCGGGCAGCAAATAGCAATCAGCCCCAGCATTTT
NA	few	TRBV21-1	TRBJ1-4	CASSVDSPLHWDEKLFF	TGTGCCAGCAGCGTCGACAGCCCCCTTCATTGGGATGAAAAACTGTTTTTT
TRBD1	few	TRBV7-9	TRBJ2-7	CASSLVAGTGNNEQYF	TGTGCCAGCAGCTTAGTCGCCGGGACAGGGAATAATGAGCAGTACTTC
NA	NA	TRBV28	TRBJ1-6	CASSRSGSGSPLHF	TGTGCCAGCAGTCGATCAGGGTCAGGTTCACCCCTCCACTTT
TRBD1	few	TRBV6-5	TRBJ2-2	CASRPGQSFGELFF	TGTGCCAGCAGGCCGGGACAGTCGTTCGGGGAGCTGTTTTTT
NA	NA	TRBV6-2/TRBV6-3	TRBJ2-7	CASSYVLSYEQYF	TGTGCCAGCAGTTACGTCCTTTCCTACGAGCAGTACTTC
NA	few	TRBV18	TRBJ2-3	CASSPPGRGKDTQYF	TGTGCCAGCTCACCGCCTGGCAGGGGAAAAGATACGCAGTATTTT
TRBD1	few	TRBV29-1	TRBJ2-3	CSVEVGTGVTDTQYF	TGCAGCGTTGAAGTCGGGACAGGGGTGACAGATACGCAGTATTTT
NA	NA	TRBV28	TRBJ2-6	CASSLSSGANVLTF	TGTGCCAGCAGTTTATCTTCTGGGGCCAACGTCCTGACTTTC
TRBD2	many	TRBV6-2/TRBV6-3	TRBJ2-1	CASNPAGGPHNEQFF	TGTGCCAGCAATCCAGCGGGGGGGCCCCACAATGAGCAGTTCTTC
TRBD1	few	TRBV4-3	TRBJ1-4	CASSRAGTGGKEKLFF	TGCGCCAGCAGCCGCGCCGGGACAGGGGGCAAGGAAAAACTGTTTTTT
NA	few	TRBV4-1	TRBJ2-7	CASSPDKGPYEQYF	TGCGCCAGCAGCCCGGACAAAGGGCCCTACGAGCAGTACTTC
NA	few	TRBV29-1	TRBJ2-4	CSVEEVQGGTKNIQYF	TGCAGCGTTGAAGAGGTGCAGGGTGGCACCAAAAACATTCAGTACTTC
TRBD2	many	TRBV6-5	TRBJ2-2	CASRLLAATIGELFF	TGTGCCAGCAGGCTACTAGCGGCAACAATCGGGGAGCTGTTTTTT
NA	NA	TRBV18	TRBJ1-2	CASSSTLGGRGGYTF	TGTGCCAGCTCATCTACCCTCGGGGGCCGGGGCGGCTACACCTTC
NA	many	TRBV30	TRBJ2-5	CAWSTTGGTQYF	TGTGCCTGGAGTACCACCGGGGGGACCCAGTACTTC
NA	many	TRBV25-1	TRBJ2-4	CASSEPGQGTAKNIQYF	TGTGCCAGCAGTGAACCTGGGCAGGGGACAGCCAAAAACATTCAGTACTTC
NA	NA	TRBV6-1	TRBJ2-3	CASSEVSGPDTQYF	TGTGCCAGCAGTGAAGTTTCAGGGCCAGATACGCAGTATTTT
TRBD1	many	TRBV7-2	TRBJ1-2	CASSSQGVPDYGYTF	TGTGCCAGCAGCTCCCAGGGGGTGCCTGACTATGGCTACACCTTC
NA	few	TRBV5-1	TRBJ2-7	CASSPTYDRTDEQYF	TGCGCCAGCAGCCCCACCTATGACAGGACCGACGAGCAGTACTTC
NA	few	TRBV27	TRBJ2-5	CASSPTPGLRGETQYF	TGTGCCAGCAGCCCAACCCCGGGACTTAGAGGAGAGACCCAGTACTTC
TRBD1	few	TRBV7-2	TRBJ1-5	CASSPTGSQHQPQHF	TGTGCCAGCAGCCCGACAGGGAGTCAGCATCAGCCCCAGCATTTT
NA	many	TRBV5-6	TRBJ1-5	CASSLQRELGSQHF	TGTGCCAGCAGTTTGCAGCGGGAGTTGGGGTCCCAGCATTTT
NA	many	TRBV2	TRBJ2-1	CASQGWRNHNEQFF	TGTGCCAGCCAGGGGTGGCGGAATCACAATGAGCAGTTCTTC
NA	NA	TRBV6-2/TRBV6-3	TRBJ1-2	CASSYSRTSYGYTF	TGTGCCAGCAGTTACTCTCGGACATCCTATGGCTACACCTTC
TRBD1	few	TRBV7-9	TRBJ1-3	CASRQTGGYSGNTIYF	TGTGCCAGCAGACAAACAGGGGGATACTCTGGAAACACCATATATTTT
NA	many	TRBV29-1	TRBJ1-1	CSVEVNANTEAFF	TGCAGCGTTGAAGTGAACGCGAACACTGAAGCTTTCTTT
TRBD2	few	TRBV4-1	TRBJ2-7	CASSPQTSIVYEQYF	TGCGCCAGCAGCCCCCAGACTAGCATCGTCTACGAGCAGTACTTC
TRBD1	many	TRBV3-1	TRBJ1-1	CASRSTGGLNTEAFF	TGTGCCAGCAGGTCAACAGGGGGCCTGAACACTGAAGCTTTCTTT
NA	many	TRBV19	TRBJ1-4	CASSPSGETNEKLFF	TGTGCCAGTAGTCCATCAGGGGAAACTAATGAAAAACTGTTTTTT
TRBD1	many	TRBV4-3	TRBJ1-2	CASSLNYRGTAYGYTF	TGCGCCAGCAGTCTTAATTACAGGGGTACTGCCTATGGCTACACCTTC
NA	NA	TRBV7-9	TRBJ1-5	CASSLTRQPQHF	TGTGCCAGCAGCCTTACACGTCAGCCCCAGCATTTT
NA	NA	TRBV29-1	TRBJ2-5	CSVEGDQETQYF	TGCAGCGTTGAAGGGGACCAAGAGACCCAGTACTTC
TRBD1	few	TRBV6-2/TRBV6-3	TRBJ1-2	CASSYLGQNYGYTF	TGTGCCAGCAGTTACCTGGGACAGAACTATGGCTACACCTTC
NA	few	TRBV20-1	TRBJ1-2	CSVVVGQSYGYTF	TGCAGTGTCGTAGTCGGTCAGTCCTATGGCTACACCTTC
NA	many	TRBV5-1	TRBJ2-4	CASSYTEKNIQYF	TGCGCCAGCAGCTACACGGAGAAAAACATTCAGTACTTC
TRBD2	many	TRBV7-9	TRBJ2-1	CASSPTSGLYNEQFF	TGTGCCAGCAGCCCGACTAGCGGGCTCTACAATGAGCAGTTCTTC
NA	NA	TRBV10-3	TRBJ1-2	CAISESRTGSNYGYTF	TGTGCCATCAGTGAGTCGAGAACCGGGTCTAACTATGGCTACACCTTC